This entry features one T cell receptor (beta chain) sequence. The sample originates from a study of blood T cell repertoires in COVID-19. Study-wide background: There were acute and convalescent COVID-19 samples, and they came from the United States, Italy and Spain. T cells, B-cell-depleted T cells, or PBMCs supplied cDNA or gDNA.

How the authors handled the data: How many nucleated cells were present was estimated from reference gene primer amplification. The protocol was immunoSEQ multiplex PCR, while the TCRdb copy is restricted to in-frame clones and leaves out a portion. For V, J and clone size, that table is used; D and trimming come from the DNA. The sample has about 27,000 clones, about four fifths seen once. The germline gives CDR1 SGHRS, CDR2 YFSETQ. V shed 4 bases, J shed 2 bases, and the junction held 7 bases outside the gene matches. The CDR3 loop spans 15 amino acids. Sequenced material: peripheral blood. This receptor was taken from a man between 65 and 85 years old with acute or convalescent COVID-19. V and J are TRBV5-1 and TRBJ2-5, with 8 positions matching TRBD1. Here the CDR3 reads CASSRRQGKQETQYF. In DNA, the CDR3 is TGCGCCAGCAGCAGACGACAGGGGAAACAAGAGACCCAGTACTTC.